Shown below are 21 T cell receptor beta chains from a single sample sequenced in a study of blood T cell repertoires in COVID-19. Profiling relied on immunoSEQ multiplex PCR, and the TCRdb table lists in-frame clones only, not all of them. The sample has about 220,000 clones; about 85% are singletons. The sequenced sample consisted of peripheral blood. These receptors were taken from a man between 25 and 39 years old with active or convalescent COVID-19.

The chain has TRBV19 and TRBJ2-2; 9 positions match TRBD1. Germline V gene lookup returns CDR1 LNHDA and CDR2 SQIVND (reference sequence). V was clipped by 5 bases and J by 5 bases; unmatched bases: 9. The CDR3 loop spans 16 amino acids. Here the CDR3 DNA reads TGTGCCAGTAGTCCCGGGACAGGGAGTGGGACCGGGGAGCTGTTTTTT. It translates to CASSPGTGSGTGELFF.

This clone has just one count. CDR3: CASSVTRSTGELFF. CDR3 nucleotide sequence: TGTGCCAGCAGCGTTACCAGGTCCACCGGGGAGCTGTTTTTT. The chain has TRBV9 and TRBJ2-2; no reliable D call. This CDR3 region has 14 residues. Between the trimmed V and J ends, which lost 2 bases and 4 bases, there was a span of 9 bases. CDR1 and CDR2 (germline): SGDLS, YYNGEE.

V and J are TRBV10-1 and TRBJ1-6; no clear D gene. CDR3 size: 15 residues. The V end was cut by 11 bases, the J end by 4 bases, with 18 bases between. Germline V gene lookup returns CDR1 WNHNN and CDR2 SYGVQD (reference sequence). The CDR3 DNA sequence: TGCGCCGCAAAGCGGACTGATGGATATAATTCACCCCTCCACTTT. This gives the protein CAAKRTDGYNSPLHF.

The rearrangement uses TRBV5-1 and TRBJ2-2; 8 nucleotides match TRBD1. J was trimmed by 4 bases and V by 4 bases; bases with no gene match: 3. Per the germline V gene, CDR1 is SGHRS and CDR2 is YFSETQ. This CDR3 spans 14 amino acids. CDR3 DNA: TGCGCCAGCAGCGCGACAGGGGTCACCGGGGAGCTGTTTTTT. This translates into CASSATGVTGELFF.

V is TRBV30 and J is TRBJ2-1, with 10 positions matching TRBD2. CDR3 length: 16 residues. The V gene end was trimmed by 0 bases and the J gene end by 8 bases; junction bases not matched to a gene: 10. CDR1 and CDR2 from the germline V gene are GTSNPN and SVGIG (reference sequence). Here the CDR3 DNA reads TGTGCCTGGAGTGTACGGGCTAGCGGGGGTGGACATGAGCAGTTCTTC. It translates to CAWSVRASGGGHEQFF. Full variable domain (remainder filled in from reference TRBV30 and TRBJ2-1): SQTIHQWPATLVQPVGSPLSLECTVEGTSNPNLYWYRQAAGRGLQLLFYSVGIGQISSEVPQNLSASRPQDRQFILSSKKLLLSDSGFYLCAWSVRASGGGHEQFFGPGTRLTVL.

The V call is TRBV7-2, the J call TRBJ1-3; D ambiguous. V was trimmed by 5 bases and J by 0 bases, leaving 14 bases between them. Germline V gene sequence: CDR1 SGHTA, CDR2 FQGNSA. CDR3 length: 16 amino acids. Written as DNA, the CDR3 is TGTGCCAGCAGCGAAATCGTGGCAGACTCTGGAAACACCATATATTTT. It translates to CASSEIVADSGNTIYF.

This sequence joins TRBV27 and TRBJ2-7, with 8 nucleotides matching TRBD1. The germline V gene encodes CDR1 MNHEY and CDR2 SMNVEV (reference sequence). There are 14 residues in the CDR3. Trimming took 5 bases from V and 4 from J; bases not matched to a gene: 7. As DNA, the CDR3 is TGTGCCAGCAGTCAGAGACAGGGGCGGTACGAGCAGTACTTC. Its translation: CASSQRQGRYEQYF.

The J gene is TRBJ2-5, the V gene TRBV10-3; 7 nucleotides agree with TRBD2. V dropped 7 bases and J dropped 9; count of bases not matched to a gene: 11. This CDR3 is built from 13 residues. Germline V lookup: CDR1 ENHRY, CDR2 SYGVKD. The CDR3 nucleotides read TGTGCCATCACGGGGGGATGGGACGAGCCCCAGTACTTC. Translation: CAITGGWDEPQYF.

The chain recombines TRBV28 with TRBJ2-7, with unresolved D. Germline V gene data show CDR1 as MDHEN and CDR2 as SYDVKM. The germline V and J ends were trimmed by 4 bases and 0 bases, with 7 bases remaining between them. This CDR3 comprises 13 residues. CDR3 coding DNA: TGTGCCAGCAGTTCGGTTAGCTCCTACGAGCAGTACTTC. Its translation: CASSSVSSYEQYF.

CDR3 sequence (DNA): TGTGCCACCAGTGATCCGAGCGGGACGGCCTACAATGAGCAGTTCTTC. Its protein is CATSDPSGTAYNEQFF. The chain carries TRBV24-1 and TRBJ2-1; 7 nucleotides match TRBD2. With V trimmed by 3 bases and J by 2 bases, 6 bases remained unmatched. CDR3 size: 16 residues. Germline V CDR1 and CDR2: KGHDR, SFDVKD.

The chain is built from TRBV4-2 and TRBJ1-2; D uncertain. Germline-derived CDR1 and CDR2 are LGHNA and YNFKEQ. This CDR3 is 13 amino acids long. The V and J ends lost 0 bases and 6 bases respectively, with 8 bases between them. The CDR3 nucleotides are TGTGCCAGCAGCCAAGATTGGAGAAATGGCTACACCTTC. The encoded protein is CASSQDWRNGYTF.

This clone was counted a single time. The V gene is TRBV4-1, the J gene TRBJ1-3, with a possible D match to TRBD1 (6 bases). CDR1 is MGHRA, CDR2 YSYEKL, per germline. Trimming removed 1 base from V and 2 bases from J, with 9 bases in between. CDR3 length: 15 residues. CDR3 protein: CASSQVKGAGNTIYF. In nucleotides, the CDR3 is TGCGCCAGCAGCCAAGTCAAGGGGGCTGGAAACACCATATATTTT.

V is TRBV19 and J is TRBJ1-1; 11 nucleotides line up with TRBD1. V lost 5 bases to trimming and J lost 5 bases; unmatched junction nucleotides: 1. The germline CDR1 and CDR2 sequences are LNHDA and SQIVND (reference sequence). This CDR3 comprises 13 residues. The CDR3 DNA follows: TGTGCCAGTAGTGGGACAGGGGGGACTGAAGCTTTCTTT. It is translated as CASSGTGGTEAFF.

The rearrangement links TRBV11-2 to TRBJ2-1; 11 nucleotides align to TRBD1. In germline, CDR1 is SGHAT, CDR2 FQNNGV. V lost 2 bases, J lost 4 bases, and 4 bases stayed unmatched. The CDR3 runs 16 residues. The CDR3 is CASSLSGTGGYNEQFF. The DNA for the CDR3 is TGTGCCAGCAGCTTATCCGGGACAGGGGGTTACAATGAGCAGTTCTTC.

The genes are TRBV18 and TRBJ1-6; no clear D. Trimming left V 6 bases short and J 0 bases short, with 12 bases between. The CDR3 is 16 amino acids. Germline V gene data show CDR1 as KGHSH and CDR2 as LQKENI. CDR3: CASSFYPGSYNSPLHF. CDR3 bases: TGTGCCAGCTCCTTCTATCCAGGCTCCTATAATTCACCCCTCCACTTT.

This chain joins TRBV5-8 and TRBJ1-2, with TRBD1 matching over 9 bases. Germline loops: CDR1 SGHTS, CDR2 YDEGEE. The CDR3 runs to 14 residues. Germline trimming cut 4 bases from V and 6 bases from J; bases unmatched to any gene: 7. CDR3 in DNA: TGTGCCAGCAGCCTCCGGGACAGGGTGCATGGCTACACCTTC. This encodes CASSLRDRVHGYTF.

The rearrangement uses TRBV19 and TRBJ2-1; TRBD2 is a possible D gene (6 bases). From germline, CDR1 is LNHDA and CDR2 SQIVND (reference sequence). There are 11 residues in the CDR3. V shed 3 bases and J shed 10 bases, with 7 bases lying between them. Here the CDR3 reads CASSMAGEQFF. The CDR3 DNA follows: TGTGCCAGTAGTATGGCGGGAGAGCAGTTCTTC.

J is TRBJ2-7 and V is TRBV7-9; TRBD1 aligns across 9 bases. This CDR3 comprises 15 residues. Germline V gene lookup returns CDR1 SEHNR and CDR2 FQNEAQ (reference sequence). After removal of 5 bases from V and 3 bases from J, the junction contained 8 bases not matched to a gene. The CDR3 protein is CASSVSGTGNYEQYF. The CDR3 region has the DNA TGTGCCAGCAGCGTATCCGGGACAGGGAACTACGAGCAGTACTTC.

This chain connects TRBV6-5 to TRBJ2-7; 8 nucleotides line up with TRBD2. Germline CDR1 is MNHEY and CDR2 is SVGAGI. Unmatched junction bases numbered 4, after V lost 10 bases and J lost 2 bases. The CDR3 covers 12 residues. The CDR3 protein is CATHSGAYEQYF. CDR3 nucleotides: TGTGCCACCCATAGCGGGGCCTACGAGCAGTACTTC.

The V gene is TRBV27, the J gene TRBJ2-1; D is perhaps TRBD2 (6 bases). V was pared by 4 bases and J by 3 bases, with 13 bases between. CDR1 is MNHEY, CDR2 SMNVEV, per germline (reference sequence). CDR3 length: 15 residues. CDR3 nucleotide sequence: TGTGCCAGCAGTTCGGTTCCGCGGGGCTACAATGAGCAGTTCTTC. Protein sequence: CASSSVPRGYNEQFF.

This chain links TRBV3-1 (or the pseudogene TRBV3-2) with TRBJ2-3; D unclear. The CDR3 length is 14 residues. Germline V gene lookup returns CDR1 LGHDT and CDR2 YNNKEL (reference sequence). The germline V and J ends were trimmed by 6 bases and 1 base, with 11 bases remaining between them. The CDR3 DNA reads TGTGCCAGCAGGAAATTGAGCGGCACAGATACGCAGTATTTT. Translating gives CASRKLSGTDTQYF.